The clone carrying this T cell receptor (beta chain) occurred many times. Its antigen is not identified. The data were obtained in a study of T cells in Graves' hyperthyroidism and ophthalmopathy. Germline CDR1 MDHEN, CDR2 SYDVKM. V shed 3 bases, J shed 4 bases, and the junction held 10 bases outside the gene matches. The CDR3 runs to 17 residues. Study-wide findings and caveats: In blood, most of the thyroid clonotypes expanded above 0.001 were also present. Progression to ophthalmopathy was predicted a median of roughly 6.5 months early.

RNA transcripts yielded amplified TCR beta CDR3 regions. An initial round of RT-PCR targeting the TCR CDR3 relied on the HTBI primer set. TCRdb ran MiXCR on the multiplex PCR reads and lists one entry per CDR3 protein. This table has around 620,000 distinct CDR3 sequences, 11% to 15% appearing once. This sequence originates from a woman between 18 and 29 years old with Graves' ophthalmopathy. The specimen sequenced was blood. The V gene is TRBV28, the J gene TRBJ2-5, with 11 bases matching TRBD2. CDR3 loop: CASSLAASGRFGETQYF. CDR3 DNA sequence: TGTGCCAGCAGTTTGGCGGCTAGCGGGAGGTTCGGAGAGACCCAGTACTTC.